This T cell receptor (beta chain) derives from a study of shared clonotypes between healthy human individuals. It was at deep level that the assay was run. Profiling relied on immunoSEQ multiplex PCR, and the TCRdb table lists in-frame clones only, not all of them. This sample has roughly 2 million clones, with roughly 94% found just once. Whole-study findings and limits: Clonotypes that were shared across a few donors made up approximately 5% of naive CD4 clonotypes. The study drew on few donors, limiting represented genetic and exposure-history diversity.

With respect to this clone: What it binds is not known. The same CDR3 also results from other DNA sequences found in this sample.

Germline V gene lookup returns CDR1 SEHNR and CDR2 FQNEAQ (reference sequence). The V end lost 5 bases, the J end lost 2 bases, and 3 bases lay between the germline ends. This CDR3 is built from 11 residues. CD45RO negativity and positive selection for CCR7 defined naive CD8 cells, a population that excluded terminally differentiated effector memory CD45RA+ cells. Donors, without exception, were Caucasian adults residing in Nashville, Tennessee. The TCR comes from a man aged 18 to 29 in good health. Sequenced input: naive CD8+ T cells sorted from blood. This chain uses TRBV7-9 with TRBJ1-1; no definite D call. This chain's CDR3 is CASSLNTEAFF. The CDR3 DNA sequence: TGTGCCAGCAGCCTTAACACTGAAGCTTTCTTT.